This T cell receptor (beta chain) was captured in a study of T cell repertoires in cytomegalovirus infection. Overall study context: Use of recently identified HLA-C-restricted and well-studied HLA-B-restricted CMV epitopes was part of the study. Both a matching HLA type and CMV infection were indicated by public TCR beta signatures.

Study results and limitations: Totalled public TCR beta family frequency picked out people who carried CMV plus the relevant HLA.

TCRdb analysed the reads with MiXCR anew, one entry per CDR3 protein. This table holds 700,000 to 850,000 distinct CDR3 sequences, around a third found once. About this clonotype itself: What it binds is not known.

Trimming left V 8 bases short and J 0 bases short, with 8 bases between. CDR3 length: 12 residues. CDR1 is ENHRY and CDR2 is SYGVKD in the germline V gene. This specimen consisted of cultured CD8+ T cells from PBMCs, obtained from culture after CMV antigen stimulation. The chain links TRBV10-3 to TRBJ2-7; D is perhaps TRBD1 (5 bases). The source is a human donor in good health (CMV status not recorded). Some clones in this sample may be carry-over from other donors' samples. The chain's CDR3 is CAILTVSYEQYF. The CDR3 coding sequence is TGTGCCATCTTGACAGTCTCCTACGAGCAGTACTTC.